This TCR beta chain was captured in a study of cytomegalovirus exposure and HLA in healthy donors. Regarding the study as a whole: Cytomegalovirus status was reportedly diagnosed by the classifier with high sensitivity and specificity. Overall, approximately 180 TCR beta chains were annotated as cytomegalovirus-associated. In a later analysis, first-cohort TCR clusters were found to tend to co-occur in the approximately 120 validation repertoires. Despite most TCR sequences being rare, some public TCRs occurred in many donors.

This clone was seen once. The target antigen is unknown. V dropped 4 bases and J dropped 2; count of bases not matched to a gene: 26. In germline, CDR1 is SGDLS, CDR2 YYNGEE. The CDR3 totals 22 residues. Sequenced by immunoSEQ multiplex PCR; TCRdb stores in-frame clones only, minus some. Of under 250,000 clones listed, approximately 87% are singletons. Sequencing was performed on PBMCs. The V and J genes are TRBV9 and TRBJ1-5; 8 positions agree with TRBD1. The TCR was taken from a man between 18 and 35 years old in good health and CMV-seronegative. CDR3 DNA: TGTGCCAGCAGCCCCGTAGGAGGCCGGGGACAGGCCGGTAGAGCTGGCAATCAGCCCCAGCATTTT. Amino acids: CASSPVGGRGQAGRAGNQPQHF.